The entry below gives a single T cell receptor (beta chain) sequence along with its context. Its antigen is unknown. Since a much larger clone is just one base distant, this may be a read error. Germline assignment: CDR1 MNHEY and CDR2 SVGEGT. The CDR3 has 15 residues. The data were taken from a study of regulatory T cells in long-lasting Graves disease. Findings of the study overall: Fewer public clonotypes were shared by new patients (around 990) than by persistent patients (roughly 2,600).

Regarding time point: newly diagnosed GD, antithyroid drugs for less than 3 months. Generation of the TCR library employed RNA extracted from PBMCs. Arm-PCR of CDR3 regions with iRepertoire HTBI primers generated TCR beta libraries. MiXCR was run by TCRdb on the multiplex PCR reads, yielding one entry per CDR3 protein. The data show 400,000 to 500,000 distinct CDR3 sequences, with about 15% seen just once and roughly 23% held by the top ten. This sample was also put to use in a study of T cells in Graves' hyperthyroidism and ophthalmopathy.

The chain is built from TRBV6-2 or TRBV6-3 and TRBJ2-7; the D gene is possibly TRBD2 (6 bases). The material was peripheral blood mononuclear cells (PBMCs), obtained at new diagnosis, from a patient treated with antithyroid drugs. The clonotype comes from a woman aged 18-30 years with Graves disease. CDR3 amino acids: CASSETTGLNYGQYF. The DNA of the CDR3 is TGTGCCAGCAGTGAGACCACGGGACTCAACTACGGGCAGTACTTC.